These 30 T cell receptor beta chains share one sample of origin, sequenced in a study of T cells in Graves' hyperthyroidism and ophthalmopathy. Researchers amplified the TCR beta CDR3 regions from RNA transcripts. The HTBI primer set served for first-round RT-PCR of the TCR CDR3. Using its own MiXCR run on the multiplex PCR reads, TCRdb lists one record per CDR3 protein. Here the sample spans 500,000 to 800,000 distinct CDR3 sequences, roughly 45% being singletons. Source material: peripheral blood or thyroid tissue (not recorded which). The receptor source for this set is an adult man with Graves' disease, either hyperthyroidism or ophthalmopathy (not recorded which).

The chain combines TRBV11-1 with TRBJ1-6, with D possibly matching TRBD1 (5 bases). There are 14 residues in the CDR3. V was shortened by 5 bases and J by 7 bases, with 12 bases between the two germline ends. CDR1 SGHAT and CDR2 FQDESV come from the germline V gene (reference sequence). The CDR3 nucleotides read TGTGCCAGCAGCCGCGGGGCAGACAATTCACCCCTCCACTTT. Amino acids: CASSRGADNSPLHF.

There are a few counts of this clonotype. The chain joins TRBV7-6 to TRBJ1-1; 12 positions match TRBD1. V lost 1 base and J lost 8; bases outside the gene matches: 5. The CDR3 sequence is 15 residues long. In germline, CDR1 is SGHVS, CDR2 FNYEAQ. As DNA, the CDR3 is TGTGCCAGCAGCTTAGGGGGACAGGGGGCAGGAGAAGCTTTCTTT. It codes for CASSLGGQGAGEAFF.

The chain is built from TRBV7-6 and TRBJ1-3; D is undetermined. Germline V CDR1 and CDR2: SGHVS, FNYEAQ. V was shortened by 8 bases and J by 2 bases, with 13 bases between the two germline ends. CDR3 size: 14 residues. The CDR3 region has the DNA TGTGCCAGCGAGTCGGGTAGCCCTGGAAACACCATATATTTT. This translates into CASESGSPGNTIYF.

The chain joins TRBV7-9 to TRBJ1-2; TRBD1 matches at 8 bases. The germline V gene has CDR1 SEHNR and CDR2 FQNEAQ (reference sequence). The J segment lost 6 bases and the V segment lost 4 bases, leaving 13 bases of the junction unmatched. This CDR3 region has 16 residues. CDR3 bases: TGTGCCAGCAGCTCGCACGACCTACAGGGGGAAAATGGCTACACCTTC. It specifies CASSSHDLQGENGYTF.

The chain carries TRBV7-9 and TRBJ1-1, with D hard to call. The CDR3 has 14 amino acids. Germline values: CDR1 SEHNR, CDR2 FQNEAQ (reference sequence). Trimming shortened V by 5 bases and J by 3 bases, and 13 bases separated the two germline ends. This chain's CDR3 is CASSQTGPYTEAFF. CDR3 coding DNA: TGTGCCAGCAGCCAAACCGGGCCTTACACTGAAGCTTTCTTT.

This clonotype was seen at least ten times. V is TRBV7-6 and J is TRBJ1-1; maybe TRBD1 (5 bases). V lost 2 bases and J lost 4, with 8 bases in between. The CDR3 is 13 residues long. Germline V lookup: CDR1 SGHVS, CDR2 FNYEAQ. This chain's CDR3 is CASSLLGRTEAFF. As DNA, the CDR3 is TGTGCCAGCAGCTTACTGGGACGCACTGAAGCTTTCTTT.

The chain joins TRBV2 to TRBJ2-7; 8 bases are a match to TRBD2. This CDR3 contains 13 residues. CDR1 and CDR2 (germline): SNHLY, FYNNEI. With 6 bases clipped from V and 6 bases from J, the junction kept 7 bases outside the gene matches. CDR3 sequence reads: CASSQNRGGEQYF. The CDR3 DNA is TGTGCCAGCAGCCAAAACCGGGGGGGCGAGCAGTACTTC.

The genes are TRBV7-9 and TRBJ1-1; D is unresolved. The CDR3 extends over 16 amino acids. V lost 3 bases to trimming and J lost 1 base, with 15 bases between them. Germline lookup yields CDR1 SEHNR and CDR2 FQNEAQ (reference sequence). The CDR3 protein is CASSFGTGPENTEAFF. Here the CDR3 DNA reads TGTGCCAGCAGCTTCGGTACCGGGCCCGAGAACACTGAAGCTTTCTTT.

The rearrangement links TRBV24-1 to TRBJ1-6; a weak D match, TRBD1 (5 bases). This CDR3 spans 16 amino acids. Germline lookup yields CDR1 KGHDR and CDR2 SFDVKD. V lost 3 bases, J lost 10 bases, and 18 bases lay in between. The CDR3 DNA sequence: TGTGCCACCAGTGATAACGGAGGAGGAGGGGACTCACCCCTCCACTTT. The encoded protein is CATSDNGGGGDSPLHF.

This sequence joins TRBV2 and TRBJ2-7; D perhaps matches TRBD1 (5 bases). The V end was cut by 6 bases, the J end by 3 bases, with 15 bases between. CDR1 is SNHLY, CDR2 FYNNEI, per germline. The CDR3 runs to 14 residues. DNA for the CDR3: TGTGCCAGCAGAGTCAGGGTGACTGACTACGAGCAGTACTTC. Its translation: CASRVRVTDYEQYF.

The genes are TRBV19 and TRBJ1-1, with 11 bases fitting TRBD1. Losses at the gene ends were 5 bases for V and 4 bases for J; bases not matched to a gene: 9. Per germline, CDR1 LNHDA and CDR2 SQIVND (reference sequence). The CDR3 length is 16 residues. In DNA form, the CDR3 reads TGTGCCAGTAGTCTTACACCTGGGACAGGGGGCACTGAAGCTTTCTTT. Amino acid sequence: CASSLTPGTGGTEAFF.

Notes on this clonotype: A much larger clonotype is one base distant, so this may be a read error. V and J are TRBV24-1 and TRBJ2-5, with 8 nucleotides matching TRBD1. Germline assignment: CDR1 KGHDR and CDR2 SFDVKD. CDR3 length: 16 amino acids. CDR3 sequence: CATSEGGRGRGEAQYF. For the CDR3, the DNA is TGTGCCACCAGTGAGGGTGGCAGGGGGCGCGGAGAGGCCCAGTACTTC.

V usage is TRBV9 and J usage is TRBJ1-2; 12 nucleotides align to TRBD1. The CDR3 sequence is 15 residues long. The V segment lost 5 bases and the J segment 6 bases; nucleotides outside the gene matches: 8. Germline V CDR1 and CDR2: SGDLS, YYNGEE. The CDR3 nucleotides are TGTGCCAGCAGTGAGGGGGGGACAGGGGGCGATGGCTACACCTTC. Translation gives CASSEGGTGGDGYTF.

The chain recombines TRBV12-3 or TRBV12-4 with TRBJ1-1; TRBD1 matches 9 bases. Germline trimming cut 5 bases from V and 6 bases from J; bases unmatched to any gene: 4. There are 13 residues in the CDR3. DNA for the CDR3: TGTGCCAGCAGTCCGGGACAGGGCTCTGAAGCTTTCTTT. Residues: CASSPGQGSEAFF.

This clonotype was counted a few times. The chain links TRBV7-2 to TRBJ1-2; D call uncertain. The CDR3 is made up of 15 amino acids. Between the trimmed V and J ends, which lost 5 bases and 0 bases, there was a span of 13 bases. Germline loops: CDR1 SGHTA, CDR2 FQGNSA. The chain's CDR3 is CASSLQTRSNYGYTF. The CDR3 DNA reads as TGTGCCAGCAGCCTTCAGACACGTTCTAACTATGGCTACACCTTC.

The CDR3 region is CASSLSGVEVSQPQHF. CDR3 DNA sequence: TGTGCCAGCAGCTTAAGTGGGGTGGAAGTCAGTCAGCCCCAGCATTTT. J is TRBJ1-5 and V is TRBV11-1, with no clear D. The V and J ends lost 2 bases and 6 bases respectively, with 17 bases between them. The CDR3 spans 16 residues. Germline V gene lookup returns CDR1 SGHAT and CDR2 FQDESV (reference sequence).

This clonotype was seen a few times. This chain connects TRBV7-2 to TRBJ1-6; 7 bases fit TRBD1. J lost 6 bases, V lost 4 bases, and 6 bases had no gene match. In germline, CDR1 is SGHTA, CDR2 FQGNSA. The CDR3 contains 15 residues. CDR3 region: CASSWNRGSNSPLHF. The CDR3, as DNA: TGTGCCAGCAGCTGGAACAGGGGAAGTAATTCACCCCTCCACTTT.

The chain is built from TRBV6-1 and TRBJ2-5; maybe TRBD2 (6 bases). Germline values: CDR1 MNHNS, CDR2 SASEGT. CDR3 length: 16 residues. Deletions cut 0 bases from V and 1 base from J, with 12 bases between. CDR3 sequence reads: CASSEAGDFFQETQYF. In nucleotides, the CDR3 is TGTGCCAGCAGTGAAGCGGGGGACTTTTTCCAAGAGACCCAGTACTTC.

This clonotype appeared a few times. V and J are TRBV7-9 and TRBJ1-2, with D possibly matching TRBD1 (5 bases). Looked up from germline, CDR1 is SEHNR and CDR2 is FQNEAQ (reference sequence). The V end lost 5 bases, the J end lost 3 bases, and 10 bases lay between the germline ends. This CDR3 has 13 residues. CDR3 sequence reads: CASSPGEDYGYTF. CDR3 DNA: TGTGCCAGCAGCCCGGGGGAAGACTATGGCTACACCTTC. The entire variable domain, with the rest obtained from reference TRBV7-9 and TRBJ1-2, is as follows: DTGVSQNPRHKITKRGQNVTFRCDPISEHNRLYWYRQTLGQGPEFLTYFQNEAQLEKSRLLSDRFSAERPKGSFSTLEIQRTEQGDSAMYLCASSPGEDYGYTFGSGTRLTVV.

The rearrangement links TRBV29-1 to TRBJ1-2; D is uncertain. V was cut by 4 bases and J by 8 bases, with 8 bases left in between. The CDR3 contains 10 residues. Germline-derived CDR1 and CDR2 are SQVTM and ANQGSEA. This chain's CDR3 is CSVVSGGYTF. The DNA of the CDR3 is TGCAGCGTTGTGTCCGGAGGCTACACCTTC. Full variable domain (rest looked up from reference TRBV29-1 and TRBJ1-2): SAVISQKPSRDICQRGTSLTIQCQVDSQVTMMFWYRQQPGQSLTLIATANQGSEATYESGFVIDKFPISRPNLTFSTLTVSNMSPEDSSIYLCSVVSGGYTFGSGTRLTVV.

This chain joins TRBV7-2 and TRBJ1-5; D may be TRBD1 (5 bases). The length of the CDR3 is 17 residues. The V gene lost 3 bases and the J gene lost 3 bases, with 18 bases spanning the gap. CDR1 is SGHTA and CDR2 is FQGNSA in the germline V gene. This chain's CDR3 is CASSFRGNQGPNQPQHF. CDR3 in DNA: TGTGCCAGCAGCTTCCGGGGAAACCAGGGTCCCAATCAGCCCCAGCATTTT.

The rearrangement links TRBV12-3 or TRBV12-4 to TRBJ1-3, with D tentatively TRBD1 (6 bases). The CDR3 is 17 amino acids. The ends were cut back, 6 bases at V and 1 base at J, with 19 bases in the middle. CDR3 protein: CASRVSQGRSSGNTIYF. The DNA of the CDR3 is TGTGCCAGCAGAGTATCACAGGGTAGAAGTTCTGGAAACACCATATATTTT.

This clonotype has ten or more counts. The CDR3 DNA reads as TGTGCCAGCAGCCAAGTGGGGGACCGAAAACTGTTTTTT. Protein: CASSQVGDRKLFF. V usage is TRBV14 and J usage is TRBJ1-4; D possibly corresponds to TRBD1 (5 bases). This CDR3 spans 13 amino acids. The germline V gene has CDR1 SGHDN and CDR2 FVKESK. Trimming left V 1 base short and J 10 bases short, with 10 bases between.

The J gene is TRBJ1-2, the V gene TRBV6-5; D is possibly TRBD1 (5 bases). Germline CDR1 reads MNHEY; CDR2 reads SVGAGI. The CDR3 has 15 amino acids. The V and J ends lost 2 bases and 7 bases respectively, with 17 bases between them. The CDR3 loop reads CASSYLGRAIPGYTF. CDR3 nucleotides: TGTGCCAGCAGTTACCTCGGCAGGGCCATCCCTGGCTACACCTTC.

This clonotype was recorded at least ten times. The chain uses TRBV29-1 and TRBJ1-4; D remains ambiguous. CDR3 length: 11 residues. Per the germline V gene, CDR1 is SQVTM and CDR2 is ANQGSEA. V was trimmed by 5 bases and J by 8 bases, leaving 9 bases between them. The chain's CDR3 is CSVLIGEKLFF. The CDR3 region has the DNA TGCAGCGTTTTGATAGGAGAAAAACTGTTTTTT.

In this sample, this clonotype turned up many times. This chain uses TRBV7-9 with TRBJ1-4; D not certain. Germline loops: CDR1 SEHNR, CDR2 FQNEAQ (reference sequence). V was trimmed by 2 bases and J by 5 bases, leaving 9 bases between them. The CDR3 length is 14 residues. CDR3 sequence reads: CASSLMDVNEKLFF. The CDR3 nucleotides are TGTGCCAGCAGCTTAATGGATGTGAATGAAAAACTGTTTTTT.

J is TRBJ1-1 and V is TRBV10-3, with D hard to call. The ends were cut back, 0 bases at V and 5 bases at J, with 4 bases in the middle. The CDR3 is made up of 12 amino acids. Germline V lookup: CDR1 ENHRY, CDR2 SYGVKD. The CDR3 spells CAISESGTEAFF. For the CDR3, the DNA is TGTGCCATCAGTGAGTCCGGGACTGAAGCTTTCTTT.

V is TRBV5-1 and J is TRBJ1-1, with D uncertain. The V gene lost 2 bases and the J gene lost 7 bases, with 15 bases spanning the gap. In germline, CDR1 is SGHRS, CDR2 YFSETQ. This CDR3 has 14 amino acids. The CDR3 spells CASSLGKLGDEAFF. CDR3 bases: TGCGCCAGCAGCTTAGGAAAGTTAGGCGATGAAGCTTTCTTT.

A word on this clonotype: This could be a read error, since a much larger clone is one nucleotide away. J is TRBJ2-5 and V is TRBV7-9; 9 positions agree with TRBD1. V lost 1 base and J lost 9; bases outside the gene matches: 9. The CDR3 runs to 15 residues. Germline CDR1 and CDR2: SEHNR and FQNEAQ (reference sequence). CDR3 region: CASSLVGQGREAQYF. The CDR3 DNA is TGTGCCAGCAGCTTAGTGGGACAGGGCAGGGAGGCCCAGTACTTC.

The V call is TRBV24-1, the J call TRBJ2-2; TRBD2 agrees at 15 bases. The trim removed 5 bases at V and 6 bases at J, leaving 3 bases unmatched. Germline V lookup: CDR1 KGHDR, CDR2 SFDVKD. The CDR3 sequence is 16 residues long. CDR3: CATSGTSGRAAGELFF. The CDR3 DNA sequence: TGTGCCACCAGTGGGACTAGCGGGAGGGCAGCCGGGGAGCTGTTTTTT.